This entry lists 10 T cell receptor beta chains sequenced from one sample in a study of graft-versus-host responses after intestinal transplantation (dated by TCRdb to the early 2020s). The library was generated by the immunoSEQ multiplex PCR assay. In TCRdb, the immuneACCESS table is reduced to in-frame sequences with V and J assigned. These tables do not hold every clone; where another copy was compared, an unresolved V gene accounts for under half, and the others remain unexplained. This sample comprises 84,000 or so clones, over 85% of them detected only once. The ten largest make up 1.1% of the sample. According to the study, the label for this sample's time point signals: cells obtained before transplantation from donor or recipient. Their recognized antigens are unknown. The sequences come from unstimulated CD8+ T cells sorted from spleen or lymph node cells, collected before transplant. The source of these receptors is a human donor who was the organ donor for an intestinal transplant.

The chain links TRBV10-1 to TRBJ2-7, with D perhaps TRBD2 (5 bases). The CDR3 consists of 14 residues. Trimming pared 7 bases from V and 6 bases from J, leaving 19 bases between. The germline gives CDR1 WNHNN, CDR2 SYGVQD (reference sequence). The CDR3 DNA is TGCGCCAGCACGAGAGGGCGAGGAACTTGCGAGCAGTACTTC. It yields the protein CASTRGRGTCEQYF.

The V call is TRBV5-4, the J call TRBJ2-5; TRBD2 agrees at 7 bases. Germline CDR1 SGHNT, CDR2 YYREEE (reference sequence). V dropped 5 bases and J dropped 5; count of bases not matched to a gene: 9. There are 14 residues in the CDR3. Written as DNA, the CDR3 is TGTGCCAGCAGGGGGCGGGAGCCCCCGGAGACCCAGTACTTC. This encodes CASRGREPPETQYF.

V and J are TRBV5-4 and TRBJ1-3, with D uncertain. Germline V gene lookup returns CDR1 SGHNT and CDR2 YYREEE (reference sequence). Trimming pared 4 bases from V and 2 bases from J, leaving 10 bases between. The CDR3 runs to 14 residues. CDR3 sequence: CASSPVPAGNTIYF. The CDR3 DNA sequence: TGTGCCAGCAGCCCCGTACCGGCTGGAAACACCATATATTTT.

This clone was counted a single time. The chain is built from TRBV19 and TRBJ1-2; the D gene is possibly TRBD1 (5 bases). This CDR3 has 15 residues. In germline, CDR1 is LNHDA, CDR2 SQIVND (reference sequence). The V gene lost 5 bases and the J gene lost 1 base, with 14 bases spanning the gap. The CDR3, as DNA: TGTGCCAGTAGTCCCCACGGGGGGGGTAACTATGGCTACACCTTC. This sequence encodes CASSPHGGGNYGYTF.

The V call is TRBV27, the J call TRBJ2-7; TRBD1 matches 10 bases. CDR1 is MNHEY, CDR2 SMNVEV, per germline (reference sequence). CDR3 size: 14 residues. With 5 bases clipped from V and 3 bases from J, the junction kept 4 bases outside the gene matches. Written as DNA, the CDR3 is TGTGCCAGCAGTCCCTGGACAGGGGGCTACGAGCAGTACTTC. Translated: CASSPWTGGYEQYF.

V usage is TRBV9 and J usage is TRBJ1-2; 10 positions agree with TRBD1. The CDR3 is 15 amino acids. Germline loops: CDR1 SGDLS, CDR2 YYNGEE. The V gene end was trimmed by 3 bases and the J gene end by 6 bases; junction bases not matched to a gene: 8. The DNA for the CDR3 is TGTGCCAGCAGCGCCCCGGGACAGGGGTTAGATGGCTACACCTTC. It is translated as CASSAPGQGLDGYTF.

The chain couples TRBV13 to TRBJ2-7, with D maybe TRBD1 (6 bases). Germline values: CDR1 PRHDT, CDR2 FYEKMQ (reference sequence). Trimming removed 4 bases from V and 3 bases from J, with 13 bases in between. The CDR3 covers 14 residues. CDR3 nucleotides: TGTGCCAGCAGCTCGTCAGGGGACCGCTACGAGCAGTACTTC. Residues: CASSSSGDRYEQYF.

The DNA for the CDR3 is TGCGCCAGCAGCCAAGCCACTAGTCGGGAGAGCACTGAGCAGTTCTTC. This translates into CASSQATSRESTEQFF. The V gene is TRBV4-3, the J gene TRBJ2-1; maybe TRBD2 (6 bases). There are 16 residues in the CDR3. V lost 1 base and J lost 9, with 19 bases in between. The germline V gene encodes CDR1 LGHNA and CDR2 YSLEER.

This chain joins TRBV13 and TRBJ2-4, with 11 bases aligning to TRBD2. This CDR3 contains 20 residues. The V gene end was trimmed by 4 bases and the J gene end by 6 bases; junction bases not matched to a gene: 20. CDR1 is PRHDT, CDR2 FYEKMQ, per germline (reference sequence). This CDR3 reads CASSSSMTSGANLGGNIQYF. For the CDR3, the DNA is TGTGCCAGCAGCTCCTCAATGACTAGCGGGGCTAACTTAGGTGGAAACATTCAGTACTTC.

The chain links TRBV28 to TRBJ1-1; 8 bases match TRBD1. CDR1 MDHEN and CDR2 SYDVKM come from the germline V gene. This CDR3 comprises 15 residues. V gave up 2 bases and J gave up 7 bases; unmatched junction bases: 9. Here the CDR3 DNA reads TGTGCCAGCAGTTTACCCGACAGGGGATCGAGTGAAGCTTTCTTT. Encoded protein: CASSLPDRGSSEAFF.